The 10 T cell receptor beta chains in this list originate from one sample, sequenced in a study of blood T cell repertoires in COVID-19. TCRdb's table, derived via immunoSEQ multiplex PCR, lists solely in-frame clones and lacks some. There are under 50,000 clones in the sample; more than 85% occur only once, and 1% lies in the top ten. The sequencing input was peripheral blood. The receptor source for this set is a man aged 60-69 years with COVID-19, enrolled during active disease.

The gene calls are TRBV12-5 and TRBJ1-2; D possibly corresponds to TRBD1 (5 bases). Per the germline V gene, CDR1 is LGHNT and CDR2 is FRNRAP. The CDR3 has 14 residues. Trimming shortened V by 7 bases and J by 4 bases, and 16 bases separated the two germline ends. The CDR3 reads CASAQATGPYGYTF. The DNA of the CDR3 is TGTGCTAGTGCCCAAGCAACAGGTCCCTATGGCTACACCTTC. The full variable domain, with the rest looked up from reference TRBV12-5 and TRBJ1-2, is DARVTQTPRHKVTEMGQEVTMRCQPILGHNTVFWYRQTMMQGLELLAYFRNRAPLDDSGMPKDRFSAEMPDATLATLKIQPSEPRDSAVYFCASAQATGPYGYTFGSGTRLTVV.

The V gene is TRBV11-2, the J gene TRBJ2-7; D not certain. Trimming removed 5 bases from V and 0 bases from J, with 11 bases in between. The CDR3 length is 14 residues. The germline V gene encodes CDR1 SGHAT and CDR2 FQNNGV. As DNA, the CDR3 is TGTGCCAGCAGCCTGCAACGGTTCTCCTACGAGCAGTACTTC. Translated: CASSLQRFSYEQYF.

CDR3 DNA: TGTGCCATCAGTGACGGACAGCCTATCTATGGCTACACCTTC. This gives the protein CAISDGQPIYGYTF. The chain joins TRBV10-3 to TRBJ1-2; tentatively, D is TRBD1 (6 bases). Germline assignment: CDR1 ENHRY and CDR2 SYGVKD. Deletions cut 3 bases from V and 4 bases from J, with 12 bases between. This CDR3 is built from 14 residues.

This sequence joins TRBV9 and TRBJ2-1, with 9 bases identical to TRBD2. The ends lost 5 bases at V and 6 bases at J; junction bases unmatched: 12. The CDR3 covers 16 residues. Germline values: CDR1 SGDLS, CDR2 YYNGEE. The chain's CDR3 is CASSPSGLAGLNEQFF. CDR3 nucleotide sequence: TGTGCCAGCAGTCCAAGCGGGCTAGCGGGGCTCAATGAGCAGTTCTTC.

The chain combines TRBV4-2 with TRBJ2-7; D is uncertain. Trimming removed 0 bases from V and 0 bases from J, with 9 bases in between. The germline CDR1 and CDR2 sequences are LGHNA and YNFKEQ. The CDR3 is 15 amino acids. Written as DNA, the CDR3 is TGTGCCAGCAGCCAAGACTTAGCCTTCTCCTACGAGCAGTACTTC. It is translated as CASSQDLAFSYEQYF.

This clone was seen once. The chain is built from TRBV2 and TRBJ2-7, with 7 bases that match TRBD1. The CDR3 consists of 14 residues. Trimming took 6 bases from V and 0 from J; bases not matched to a gene: 5. Germline V gene sequence: CDR1 SNHLY, CDR2 FYNNEI. CDR3: CASRVDRTSYEQYF. CDR3 bases: TGTGCCAGCAGGGTGGACAGGACCTCCTACGAGCAGTACTTC.

V usage is TRBV5-1 and J usage is TRBJ2-7; tentative D call: TRBD2 (6 bases). Germline V gene sequence: CDR1 SGHRS, CDR2 YFSETQ. The CDR3 sequence is 14 residues long. V was shortened by 2 bases and J by 2 bases, with 11 bases between the two germline ends. CDR3 DNA: TGCGCCAGCAGCTTAACGGGACTCGCCTACGAGCAGTACTTC. Its translation: CASSLTGLAYEQYF.

This clone was detected a few times. This chain connects TRBV9 to TRBJ2-2; D might be TRBD2 (6 bases). The CDR3 is made up of 14 amino acids. From germline, CDR1 is SGDLS and CDR2 YYNGEE. V lost 0 bases and J lost 8, with 11 bases in between. CDR3 loop: CASSVEAGSGELFF. In nucleotides, the CDR3 is TGTGCCAGCAGCGTAGAGGCGGGGAGTGGGGAGCTGTTTTTT.

This chain joins TRBV4-1 and TRBJ2-1, with TRBD2 identical over 11 bases. CDR3 length: 15 amino acids. The germline CDR1 and CDR2 sequences are MGHRA and YSYEKL. The V segment lost 3 bases and the J segment 6 bases; nucleotides outside the gene matches: 4. The CDR3 DNA follows: TGCGCCAGCAGCCAGCCCACTAGCGGGAGCAATGAGCAGTTCTTC. Translating gives CASSQPTSGSNEQFF.

This rearrangement joins TRBV5-4 to TRBJ2-3, with TRBD1 matching over 7 bases. Germline lookup yields CDR1 SGHNT and CDR2 YYREEE (reference sequence). The V and J ends lost 3 bases and 3 bases, in that order; junction bases with no gene match: 7. The CDR3 has 15 residues. In DNA form, the CDR3 reads TGTGCCAGCAGCTCAGGGGGTTTAGAGACAGATACGCAGTATTTT. Its translation: CASSSGGLETDTQYF. The whole variable domain, remainder taken from reference TRBV5-4 and TRBJ2-3, is ETGVTQSPTHLIKTRGQQVTLRCSSQSGHNTVSWYQQALGQGPQFIFQYYREEENGRGNFPPRFSGLQFPNYSSELNVNALELDDSALYLCASSSGGLETDTQYFGPGTRLTVL.